This T cell receptor beta chain was recovered during a study of cytomegalovirus exposure and HLA in healthy donors (dated by TCRdb to the late 2010s). About the investigation overall: According to a later analysis, one platform produced both the 100 to 150 validation repertoires and the 666 repertoires of the first cohort. To predict cytomegalovirus infection status, the study brought together high-throughput TCR immunosequencing, statistical association of individual TCRs with disease status, and machine learning. Besides the first cohort of 666 subjects, a separate validation cohort made up of 95 to 150 different subjects was used. The aim of the study was to test whether cataloging public T cell receptors could identify signatures of past pathogen exposure. Overall study outcomes, separate from this receptor: The classifier was reported to diagnose cytomegalovirus status with high specificity and sensitivity in both the original and validation cohorts. A later analysis lacked HLA typing for the validation cohort, so it scored co-occurrence in that cohort across all 130 or so repertoires. According to the authors, the approach could potentially be generalized to other disease states and immunological phenotypes. In vitro tests confirmed that a few of the cytomegalovirus-associated TCR beta chains recognize cytomegalovirus antigens. The study listed 150 to 200 TCR beta chains as associated with cytomegalovirus. Across donors, most TCR sequences were observed very rarely, whereas some public TCRs were present in many individuals. In a later analysis, TCRs clustered in the first cohort were found to also tend to co-occur in the 130 or so validation repertoires, with about 94% of cluster scores above 0.

Donors formed part of the validation cohort, which comprised about 120 subjects and was distinct from the first cohort of under 800 subjects. Including the terminal cysteine and phenylalanine, the CDR3 comprises 17 residues. This entry keeps only the CDR3 DNA: 51 bases, framed from base 1. Trimming takes 1 base off V and 4 bases off J; junction bases not matched to a gene: 8. The germline V gene encodes CDR1 LGHNA and CDR2 YNFKEQ. The library was produced with the immunoSEQ multiplex PCR assay. Processing in the source paper ran as follows. A statistical classification framework was built to diagnose cytomegalovirus status from the catalog of TCR beta chain sequences. Held by TCRdb, this immuneACCESS table contains in-frame sequences only and omits some clones. Under half of the omission traces to an unresolved V gene where checked; the cause of the rest is unknown. The V and J calls and the clone size are those of that table, but D and trimming were determined from the DNA. The sample has 200,000 or so clones on record, roughly 80% of them singletons. The biggest ten clones account for less than 8.5% of the sample.

About this clone: It has no known antigen specificity. Per-base quality was not reported, and no clone a single base away is much larger than it.

Sequenced: PBMCs. The chain is encoded by TRBV4-2 joined to TRBJ2-7, and TRBD2 matches 12 of the central bases. The sequence derives from a man aged 18-30 years in good health and CMV-seropositive. The CDR3: CASSQGLAGGPVYEQYF. The sequenced DNA is TGTGCCAGCAGCCAAGGGCTAGCGGGAGGGCCTGTATACGAGCAGTACTTC.